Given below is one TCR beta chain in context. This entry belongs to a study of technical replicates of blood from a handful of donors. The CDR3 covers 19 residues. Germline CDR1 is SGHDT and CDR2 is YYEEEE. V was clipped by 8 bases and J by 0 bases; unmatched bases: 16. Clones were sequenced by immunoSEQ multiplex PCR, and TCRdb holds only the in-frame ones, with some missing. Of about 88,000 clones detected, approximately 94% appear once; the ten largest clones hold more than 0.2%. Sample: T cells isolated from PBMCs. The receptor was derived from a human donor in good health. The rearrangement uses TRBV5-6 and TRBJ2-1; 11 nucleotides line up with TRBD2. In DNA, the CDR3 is TGTGCCAGTAACTACGGACTAGCGGGCGGAACCCCCTCCTACAATGAGCAGTTCTTC. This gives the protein CASNYGLAGGTPSYNEQFF.